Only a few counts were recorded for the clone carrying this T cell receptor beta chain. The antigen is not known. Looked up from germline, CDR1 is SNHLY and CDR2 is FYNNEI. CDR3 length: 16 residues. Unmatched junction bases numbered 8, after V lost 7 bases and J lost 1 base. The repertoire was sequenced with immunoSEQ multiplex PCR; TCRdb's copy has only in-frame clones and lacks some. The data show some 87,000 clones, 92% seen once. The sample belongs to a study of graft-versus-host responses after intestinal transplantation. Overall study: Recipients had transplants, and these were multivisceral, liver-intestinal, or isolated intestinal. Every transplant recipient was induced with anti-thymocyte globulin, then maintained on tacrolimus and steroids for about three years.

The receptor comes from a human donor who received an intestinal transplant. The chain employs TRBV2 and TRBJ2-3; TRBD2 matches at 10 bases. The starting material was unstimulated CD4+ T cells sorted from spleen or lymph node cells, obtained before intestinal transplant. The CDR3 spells CASMTSGRAGTDTQYF. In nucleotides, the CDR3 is TGTGCCAGCATGACCAGCGGGAGGGCCGGCACAGATACGCAGTATTTT.